The rows below give T cell receptor beta chains drawn from one sample of a study of cytomegalovirus exposure and HLA in healthy donors. Profiling relied on immunoSEQ multiplex PCR, and the TCRdb table lists in-frame clones only, not all of them. The sample yields some 180,000 clones, more than 9.5% seen once. Specimen: PBMCs. These receptors originate from a man aged 50 to 60 in good health and CMV-seropositive. Each CDR3 is given with its conserved first and last residue. The D gene is left open where the match is weak. Rows give clone size only sometimes, using once, few, many, or a class for an expanded clone.

D gene	V gene	clone size	J gene	CDR3 protein	CDR3 DNA
TRBD1	TRBV19	few	TRBJ2-3	CASSIGQGFADTQYF	TGTGCCAGTAGTATTGGACAGGGATTCGCAGATACGCAGTATTTT
.	TRBV28	.	TRBJ1-2	CAAGIYGYTF	TGTGCTGCAGGGATCTATGGCTACACCTTC
TRBD1	TRBV4-3	.	TRBJ1-4	CASSQDGTGVANEKLFF	TGCGCCAGCAGCCAAGATGGGACAGGGGTGGCTAATGAAAAACTGTTTTTT
.	TRBV4-1	few	TRBJ1-5	CASSQVVGGSNQPQHF	TGCGCCAGCAGCCAAGTTGTCGGGGGTAGCAATCAGCCCCAGCATTTT
.	TRBV28	.	TRBJ2-2	CASSPPGTGELFF	TGTGCCAGCAGTCCTCCCGGGACCGGGGAGCTGTTTTTT
TRBD1	TRBV2	.	TRBJ1-3	CASSDVRGLGGNTIYF	TGTGCCAGCAGTGATGTCAGGGGGCTTGGGGGAAACACCATATATTTT
.	TRBV28	few	TRBJ1-2	CASTEGKDYGYTF	TGTGCCAGCACAGAGGGAAAGGACTATGGCTACACCTTC
TRBD2	TRBV6-5	.	TRBJ2-1	CASSLVAGGSYNEQFF	TGTGCCAGCAGTTTAGTGGCGGGGGGCTCCTACAATGAGCAGTTCTTC
.	TRBV28	.	TRBJ1-6	CASSLWGARDMYNSPLHF	TGTGCCAGCAGTTTATGGGGTGCGAGGGACATGTATAATTCACCCCTCCACTTT
TRBD2	TRBV5-1	.	TRBJ2-1	CASSPPTSGGHEQFF	TGCGCCAGCAGCCCCCCTACTAGCGGGGGGCATGAGCAGTTCTTC
.	TRBV4-3	few	TRBJ1-2	CASSQEAPRNGYTF	TGCGCCAGCAGCCAAGAAGCACCGAGAAATGGCTACACCTTC
.	TRBV11-3	few	TRBJ2-1	CASSLQGEYNEQFF	TGTGCCAGCAGCTTGCAAGGAGAATACAATGAGCAGTTCTTC
.	TRBV19	.	TRBJ1-5	CASSIKQYSNQPQHF	TGTGCCAGTAGTATAAAACAGTATAGCAATCAGCCCCAGCATTTT
.	TRBV7-3	.	TRBJ2-5	CASSSAPGHSETQYF	TGTGCCAGCAGCTCCGCCCCCGGACACTCAGAGACCCAGTACTTC
.	TRBV7-2	.	TRBJ1-1	CASSLVAQVNTEAFF	TGTGCCAGCAGCTTAGTGGCACAGGTTAACACTGAAGCTTTCTTT
.	TRBV19	few	TRBJ2-5	CATGGTFQETQYF	TGTGCCACCGGCGGGACTTTCCAAGAGACCCAGTACTTC
.	TRBV10-3	few	TRBJ1-2	CAIRAPGRGATPNYGYTF	TGTGCCATCAGGGCCCCCGGCAGGGGAGCTACGCCTAACTATGGCTACACCTTC
.	TRBV6-5	.	TRBJ2-5	CASSYSTRIGENQYF	TGTGCCAGCAGTTATTCGACTAGAATCGGGGAGAACCAGTACTTC
TRBD1	TRBV6-1	.	TRBJ1-2	CASRVPDRGRDGYTF	TGTGCCAGCAGGGTCCCCGACAGGGGGCGGGATGGCTACACCTTC
TRBD2	TRBV11-3	few	TRBJ2-5	CASSPTLSGVETQYF	TGTGCCAGCAGCCCTACCCTGAGCGGGGTAGAGACCCAGTACTTC
.	TRBV30	few	TRBJ2-7	CACRISYEQYF	TGTGCCTGCAGGATATCCTACGAGCAGTACTTC
TRBD1	TRBV18	.	TRBJ1-4	CASSPDRVALRGEKLFF	TGTGCCAGCTCACCAGACAGGGTAGCTCTTCGCGGTGAAAAACTGTTTTTT
TRBD1	TRBV7-8	.	TRBJ1-4	CASSPQTGGNEKLFF	TGTGCCAGCAGTCCTCAGACAGGGGGCAATGAAAAACTGTTTTTT
.	TRBV6-6	.	TRBJ1-2	CASSYLTAGGGYGYTF	TGTGCCAGCAGTTACCTGACTGCGGGCGGCGGCTATGGCTACACCTTC
.	TRBV6-5	few	TRBJ1-4	CASSPPGGEKLFF	TGTGCCAGCAGCCCCCCCGGGGGGGAAAAACTGTTTTTT
TRBD1	TRBV7-9	few	TRBJ2-1	CASRPYPGQGASNEQFF	TGTGCCAGCAGGCCATACCCGGGACAGGGGGCCTCCAATGAGCAGTTCTTC
TRBD1	TRBV19	.	TRBJ1-2	CASTLTGQGYGYTF	TGTGCCAGTACCTTAACCGGACAGGGCTACGGCTACACCTTC
.	TRBV7-9	.	TRBJ2-5	CASSLPPNSQETQYF	TGTGCCAGCAGCTTACCTCCCAACTCCCAAGAGACCCAGTACTTC
.	TRBV30	few	TRBJ2-4	CAWSVGGGLGKNIQYF	TGTGCCTGGAGTGTGGGTGGGGGCCTAGGCAAAAACATTCAGTACTTC
.	TRBV10-2	.	TRBJ2-3	CASKQGLTSTDTQYF	TGCGCCAGCAAGCAGGGACTTACAAGCACAGATACGCAGTATTTT
.	TRBV30	few	TRBJ2-7	CAWSRGQSSSYEQYF	TGTGCCTGGAGTCGTGGACAGTCGAGCTCCTACGAGCAGTACTTC
TRBD1	TRBV7-2	.	TRBJ1-1	CASSLNTGVGTEAFF	TGTGCCAGCAGCTTAAACACAGGGGTTGGTACTGAAGCTTTCTTT
.	TRBV7-2	.	TRBJ1-1	CASSFGQVVFF	TGTGCCAGCAGCTTTGGTCAGGTGGTTTTCTTT
TRBD1	TRBV2	.	TRBJ1-6	CASMGTGGLGTPLHF	TGTGCCAGCATGGGGACAGGGGGGCTGGGGACACCCCTCCACTTT
.	TRBV28	.	TRBJ1-2	CASRGGARGTNYGYTF	TGTGCCAGCAGGGGGGGGGCGCGGGGAACTAACTATGGCTACACCTTC
TRBD1	TRBV19	.	TRBJ1-5	CASTTPAGGSSNQPQHF	TGTGCCAGCACAACCCCCGCAGGGGGATCAAGCAATCAGCCCCAGCATTTT
.	TRBV6-1	.	TRBJ2-5	CASSEASGFQETQYF	TGTGCCAGCAGTGAAGCTTCAGGGTTTCAAGAGACCCAGTACTTC
TRBD1	TRBV5-6	.	TRBJ2-1	CASSIPGQGGNEQFF	TGTGCCAGCAGCATACCGGGACAGGGGGGGAATGAGCAGTTCTTC
.	TRBV7-3	few	TRBJ1-1	CASSPRQGRLHSRNTEAFF	TGTGCCAGCAGCCCTAGGCAGGGGCGCTTACATTCGAGGAACACTGAAGCTTTCTTT
.	TRBV2	few	TRBJ1-1	CASSVLNTEAFF	TGTGCCAGCAGTGTACTTAACACTGAAGCTTTCTTT
TRBD1	TRBV2	.	TRBJ1-1	CASRRDRGRTEAFF	TGTGCCAGCAGAAGGGACAGGGGGAGAACTGAAGCTTTCTTT
.	TRBV27	.	TRBJ2-2	CASSSLNTGELFF	TGTGCCAGCAGTTCCTTGAACACCGGGGAGCTGTTTTTT
.	TRBV28	few	TRBJ1-6	CASSRQSSYNSPLHF	TGTGCCAGCAGTCGCCAAAGCTCATATAATTCACCCCTCCACTTT
.	TRBV6-5	.	TRBJ1-1	CASRTGWKAFF	TGTGCCAGCAGGACGGGGTGGAAAGCTTTCTTT
TRBD1	TRBV10-1	.	TRBJ2-2	CASSSGQGPFGVGELFF	TGCGCCAGCAGTAGCGGACAGGGACCTTTTGGCGTCGGGGAGCTGTTTTTT
TRBD1	TRBV7-2	.	TRBJ1-1	CASSLDRVGTEAFF	TGTGCCAGCAGCTTGGACAGGGTGGGCACTGAAGCTTTCTTT
TRBD1	TRBV4-2	.	TRBJ2-7	CASSQDMGQSYEQYF	TGTGCCAGCAGCCAAGATATGGGACAGTCCTACGAGCAGTACTTC
.	TRBV5-4	few	TRBJ2-2	CASSPDIIAGELFF	TGTGCCAGCAGCCCTGACATAATCGCCGGGGAGCTGTTTTTT
TRBD1	TRBV14	few	TRBJ2-1	CASSRNRGNEQFF	TGTGCCAGCAGCCGAAACAGGGGAAATGAGCAGTTCTTC
.	TRBV6-4	.	TRBJ1-2	CASSTGSGYGYTF	TGTGCCAGCAGTACAGGGTCGGGCTATGGCTACACCTTC
.	TRBV9	.	TRBJ2-5	CASSVATGQETQYF	TGTGCCAGCAGCGTAGCGACAGGACAAGAGACCCAGTACTTC
TRBD1	TRBV28	.	TRBJ1-5	CASSLTGQGAYQQPQHF	TGTGCCAGCAGTTTAACGGGACAGGGGGCTTATCAGCAGCCCCAGCATTTT
.	TRBV9	few	TRBJ1-3	CASSVTDNSGNTIYF	TGTGCCAGCAGCGTGACGGACAACTCTGGAAACACCATATATTTT
.	TRBV7-8	.	TRBJ1-1	CASSEVRGYNTEAFF	TGTGCCAGCAGCGAAGTAAGGGGATACAACACTGAAGCTTTCTTT
.	TRBV4-3	few	TRBJ1-2	CASSHGDGGNYGYTF	TGCGCCAGCAGCCACGGCGACGGGGGAAACTATGGCTACACCTTC
TRBD2	TRBV11-3	few	TRBJ2-7	CASRIWGGYEQYF	TGTGCCAGCAGGATCTGGGGGGGCTACGAGCAGTACTTC
TRBD1	TRBV18	few	TRBJ1-4	CASSIEQGGNIVF	TGTGCCAGCTCAATCGAACAGGGGGGAAACATCGTTTTT
TRBD1	TRBV15	few	TRBJ2-6	CATSPDRGLRGANVLTF	TGTGCCACCAGCCCCGACAGGGGGCTTAGGGGGGCCAACGTCCTGACTTTC
TRBD1	TRBV2	.	TRBJ2-5	CASSEGGTTGKTQYF	TGTGCCAGCAGTGAAGGCGGAACGACAGGGAAGACCCAGTACTTC